This T cell receptor (beta chain) was found in a study of CD8 T cells in Susac syndrome. V dropped 2 bases and J dropped 5 bases, with 7 bases sitting between them. The CDR3 is made up of 12 amino acids. CDR1 is SGHNT and CDR2 is YYREEE in the germline V gene (reference sequence). RNA totalling about 0.5 to 1 ug underwent reverse transcription with random hexamers. Across 54 Vbeta and 13 Jbeta, TCR beta CDR3 was amplified with immunoSEQ multiplex PCR. TCRdb ran MiXCR on the immunoSEQ multiplex PCR reads and lists one entry per CDR3 protein. The repertoire holds 55,000 to 80,000 distinct CDR3 sequences, with about 92% as singletons.

The V call is TRBV5-4, the J call TRBJ2-5; the D is unclear. The sequencing input was CD4+ T cells from PBMCs. The receptor was isolated from a human donor with Susac syndrome. The CDR3 protein is CASSFSMETQYF. CDR3 in DNA: TGTGCCAGCAGCTTTTCAATGGAGACCCAGTACTTC. Full variable domain (remainder filled in from reference TRBV5-4 and TRBJ2-5): ETGVTQSPTHLIKTRGQQVTLRCSSQSGHNTVSWYQQALGQGPQFIFQYYREEENGRGNFPPRFSGLQFPNYSSELNVNALELDDSALYLCASSFSMETQYFGPGTRLLVL.